The next 12 T cell receptor beta chains were all read from a single sample in a study of OX40 agonist ivuxolimab in advanced cancers. This table comes from immunoSEQ multiplex PCR, and its TCRdb copy is limited to in-frame clones, with some not included. The sample holds over 80,000 clones, 70% to 90% seen once. Material: CD4+ or CD8+ T cells sorted from blood, obtained in a trial of the OX40 agonist ivuxolimab. The receptors were sampled from an adult with an advanced solid tumor such as melanoma, head and neck, liver or kidney cancer.

This rearrangement joins TRBV11-1 to TRBJ1-6, with no clear D. The V end was cut by 4 bases, the J end by 4 bases, with 14 bases between. CDR3 length: 16 residues. Per the germline V gene, CDR1 is SGHAT and CDR2 is FQDESV (reference sequence). The DNA of the CDR3 is TGTGCCAGCAGCTCCACCGTCCTGGGGTATAATTCACCCCTCCACTTT. It yields the protein CASSSTVLGYNSPLHF.

The chain has TRBV28 and TRBJ1-2, with 9 bases fitting TRBD1. Germline V CDR1 and CDR2: MDHEN, SYDVKM. The CDR3 runs 13 residues. With 11 bases clipped from V and 9 bases from J, the junction kept 13 bases outside the gene matches. The CDR3 is CAVQQGADWSYTF. The CDR3 DNA follows: TGTGCCGTCCAACAGGGGGCGGACTGGAGCTACACCTTC.

The J gene is TRBJ2-1, the V gene TRBV10-3; D gene unclear. Germline CDR1 and CDR2: ENHRY and SYGVKD. CDR3 length: 14 amino acids. The V end lost 6 bases, the J end lost 6 bases, and 15 bases lay between the germline ends. CDR3 in amino acids: CAISIDGAFNEQFF. As DNA, the CDR3 is TGTGCCATCAGCATTGACGGAGCCTTCAATGAGCAGTTCTTC.

The rearrangement joins TRBV11-2 to TRBJ2-7; weak D call: TRBD1 (6 bases). The V and J ends lost 6 bases and 2 bases respectively, with 11 bases between them. The CDR3 is 13 residues long. Germline CDR1 SGHAT, CDR2 FQNNGV. The CDR3 DNA sequence: TGTGCCAGCAGTCCTCAGGGGACCTACGAGCAGTACGTC. Protein sequence: CASSPQGTYEQYV.

This chain uses TRBV7-6 with TRBJ2-5; possibly TRBD2 for D (7 bases). Germline loops: CDR1 SGHVS, CDR2 FNYEAQ. Trimming shortened V by 4 bases and J by 4 bases, and 16 bases separated the two germline ends. The CDR3 has 15 amino acids. The CDR3 bases are TGTGCCAGCAGCTCCATATGGGGGGGCACAGAGACCCAGTACTTC. This sequence encodes CASSSIWGGTETQYF.

The chain uses TRBV29-1 and TRBJ1-1; D uncertain. V lost 7 bases and J 8 bases, leaving 14 bases between the germline ends. CDR1 is SQVTM and CDR2 is ANQGSEA in the germline V gene. The CDR3 extends over 11 amino acids. Here the CDR3 DNA reads TGCAGCGCTGGAGTGACCGAGGAAGCTTTCTTT. As protein: CSAGVTEEAFF.

The chain joins TRBV5-1 to TRBJ1-2, with D hard to call. This CDR3 has 12 residues. The V gene lost 0 bases and the J gene lost 5 bases, with 5 bases spanning the gap. CDR1 and CDR2 from the germline V gene are SGHRS and YFSETQ. The CDR3 DNA reads TGCGCCAGCAGCTTGGGGGGATATGGCTACACCTTC. Residues: CASSLGGYGYTF.

As for this clone: Other nucleotide sequences in the sample specify the same CDR3. This chain connects TRBV20-1 to TRBJ2-5; D is unresolved. CDR3 length: 11 amino acids. Trimming took off 5 bases at V and 5 bases at J, with 9 bases between the two ends. From germline, CDR1 is DFQATT and CDR2 SNEGSKA (reference sequence). Here the CDR3 reads CSARARETQYF. The CDR3 nucleotides read TGCAGTGCTCGCGCTAGGGAGACCCAGTACTTC.

CDR3 loop: CASSPSTAQETQYF. CDR3 bases: TGTGCCAGCAGCCCATCGACAGCCCAAGAGACCCAGTACTTC. V gene TRBV7-7 combines with J gene TRBJ2-5, with a possible D match to TRBD1 (5 bases). V lost 5 bases and J lost 1, with 11 bases in between. The CDR3 totals 14 residues. Germline V lookup: CDR1 SSHAT, CDR2 FNYEAQ (reference sequence).

This chain connects TRBV19 to TRBJ1-3; 9 bases agree with TRBD1. Germline lookup yields CDR1 LNHDA and CDR2 SQIVND (reference sequence). The V segment lost 6 bases and the J segment 0 bases; nucleotides outside the gene matches: 6. The CDR3 spans 16 residues. CDR3 coding DNA: TGTGCCAGTAGACCCGGGACAGGGTTCTCTGGAAACACCATATATTTT. Translated: CASRPGTGFSGNTIYF.

This clone is a singleton in its sample. The chain has TRBV7-2 and TRBJ1-1; a possible D gene is TRBD1 (6 bases). From germline, CDR1 is SGHTA and CDR2 FQGNSA. V shed 5 bases and J shed 7 bases, with 26 bases lying between them. The CDR3 spans 17 residues. CDR3 amino acids: CASSRRGMGRGVFEAFF. The CDR3 DNA is TGTGCCAGCAGCCGGAGGGGGATGGGGCGCGGTGTCTTTGAAGCTTTCTTT.

The V and J genes are TRBV27 and TRBJ2-2; the match to TRBD1 covers 7 bases. Per germline, CDR1 MNHEY and CDR2 SMNVEV (reference sequence). This CDR3 region has 15 residues. J was trimmed by 4 bases and V by 3 bases; bases with no gene match: 5. The DNA of the CDR3 is TGTGCCAGCAGTTTGACAGGGTATAGCACCGGGGAGCTGTTTTTT. It encodes CASSLTGYSTGELFF.